The clone carrying this T cell receptor (beta chain) has a handful of counts. No antigen is known for it. This specimen belongs to a study of T-cell memory formation after mild COVID-19. Findings of the study overall: Later expanders leaned CD4+, whereas day 15 to 85 contracting clones were balanced CD4/CD8.

From germline, CDR1 is MGHRA and CDR2 YSYEKL. V trimming: 4 bases; J trimming: 7 bases; junction bases outside the gene matches: 8. This CDR3 comprises 17 residues. Via MiXCR, TCRdb re-called the 5' RACE reads, giving one row per CDR3 protein. The sample lists over 350,000 distinct CDR3 sequences, roughly 15% seen once, with roughly 21% in the top ten. Sequenced material: PBMCs or a T cell subset sorted from them (not recorded which). The J gene is TRBJ2-1, the V gene TRBV4-1; 15 bases line up with TRBD2. The sequence derives from a man aged 18-30 years who had mild COVID-19 (a few samples of this study predate the infection). Cell type and time point are not known. The CDR3 coding sequence is TGCGCCAGCAGCCGGACTAGCGGGGGGGCTAGCGGGAATGAGCAGTTCTTC. Protein sequence: CASSRTSGGASGNEQFF.